The subject of this entry is one TCR beta chain. Semi-nested PCR with Nested Universal Primer A followed constant-region reverse priming of full-length variable regions. Each CDR3 protein gets one entry after TCRdb re-called the 5' RACE reads with MiXCR. The sample shows more than 9,500 distinct CDR3 sequences, 51% of them seen only once. Cells sorted as Tregs were CD4+, CD25+ and CD127-/low. CDR3 length equals 17 residues. V gave up 1 base and J gave up 6 bases, with 22 bases separating them. Germline V gene lookup returns CDR1 DFQATT and CDR2 SNEGSKA (reference sequence). Sample: tumor-infiltrating Tregs sorted from the breast tumor. The rearrangement joins TRBV20-1 to TRBJ2-1, with D possibly TRBD2 on 5 matching bases. This receptor was identified in a female donor with breast cancer. CDR3: CSARGGTAEHYGNEQFF. CDR3 DNA sequence: TGCAGTGCTAGAGGGGGTACAGCGGAACACTACGGCAATGAGCAGTTCTTC.